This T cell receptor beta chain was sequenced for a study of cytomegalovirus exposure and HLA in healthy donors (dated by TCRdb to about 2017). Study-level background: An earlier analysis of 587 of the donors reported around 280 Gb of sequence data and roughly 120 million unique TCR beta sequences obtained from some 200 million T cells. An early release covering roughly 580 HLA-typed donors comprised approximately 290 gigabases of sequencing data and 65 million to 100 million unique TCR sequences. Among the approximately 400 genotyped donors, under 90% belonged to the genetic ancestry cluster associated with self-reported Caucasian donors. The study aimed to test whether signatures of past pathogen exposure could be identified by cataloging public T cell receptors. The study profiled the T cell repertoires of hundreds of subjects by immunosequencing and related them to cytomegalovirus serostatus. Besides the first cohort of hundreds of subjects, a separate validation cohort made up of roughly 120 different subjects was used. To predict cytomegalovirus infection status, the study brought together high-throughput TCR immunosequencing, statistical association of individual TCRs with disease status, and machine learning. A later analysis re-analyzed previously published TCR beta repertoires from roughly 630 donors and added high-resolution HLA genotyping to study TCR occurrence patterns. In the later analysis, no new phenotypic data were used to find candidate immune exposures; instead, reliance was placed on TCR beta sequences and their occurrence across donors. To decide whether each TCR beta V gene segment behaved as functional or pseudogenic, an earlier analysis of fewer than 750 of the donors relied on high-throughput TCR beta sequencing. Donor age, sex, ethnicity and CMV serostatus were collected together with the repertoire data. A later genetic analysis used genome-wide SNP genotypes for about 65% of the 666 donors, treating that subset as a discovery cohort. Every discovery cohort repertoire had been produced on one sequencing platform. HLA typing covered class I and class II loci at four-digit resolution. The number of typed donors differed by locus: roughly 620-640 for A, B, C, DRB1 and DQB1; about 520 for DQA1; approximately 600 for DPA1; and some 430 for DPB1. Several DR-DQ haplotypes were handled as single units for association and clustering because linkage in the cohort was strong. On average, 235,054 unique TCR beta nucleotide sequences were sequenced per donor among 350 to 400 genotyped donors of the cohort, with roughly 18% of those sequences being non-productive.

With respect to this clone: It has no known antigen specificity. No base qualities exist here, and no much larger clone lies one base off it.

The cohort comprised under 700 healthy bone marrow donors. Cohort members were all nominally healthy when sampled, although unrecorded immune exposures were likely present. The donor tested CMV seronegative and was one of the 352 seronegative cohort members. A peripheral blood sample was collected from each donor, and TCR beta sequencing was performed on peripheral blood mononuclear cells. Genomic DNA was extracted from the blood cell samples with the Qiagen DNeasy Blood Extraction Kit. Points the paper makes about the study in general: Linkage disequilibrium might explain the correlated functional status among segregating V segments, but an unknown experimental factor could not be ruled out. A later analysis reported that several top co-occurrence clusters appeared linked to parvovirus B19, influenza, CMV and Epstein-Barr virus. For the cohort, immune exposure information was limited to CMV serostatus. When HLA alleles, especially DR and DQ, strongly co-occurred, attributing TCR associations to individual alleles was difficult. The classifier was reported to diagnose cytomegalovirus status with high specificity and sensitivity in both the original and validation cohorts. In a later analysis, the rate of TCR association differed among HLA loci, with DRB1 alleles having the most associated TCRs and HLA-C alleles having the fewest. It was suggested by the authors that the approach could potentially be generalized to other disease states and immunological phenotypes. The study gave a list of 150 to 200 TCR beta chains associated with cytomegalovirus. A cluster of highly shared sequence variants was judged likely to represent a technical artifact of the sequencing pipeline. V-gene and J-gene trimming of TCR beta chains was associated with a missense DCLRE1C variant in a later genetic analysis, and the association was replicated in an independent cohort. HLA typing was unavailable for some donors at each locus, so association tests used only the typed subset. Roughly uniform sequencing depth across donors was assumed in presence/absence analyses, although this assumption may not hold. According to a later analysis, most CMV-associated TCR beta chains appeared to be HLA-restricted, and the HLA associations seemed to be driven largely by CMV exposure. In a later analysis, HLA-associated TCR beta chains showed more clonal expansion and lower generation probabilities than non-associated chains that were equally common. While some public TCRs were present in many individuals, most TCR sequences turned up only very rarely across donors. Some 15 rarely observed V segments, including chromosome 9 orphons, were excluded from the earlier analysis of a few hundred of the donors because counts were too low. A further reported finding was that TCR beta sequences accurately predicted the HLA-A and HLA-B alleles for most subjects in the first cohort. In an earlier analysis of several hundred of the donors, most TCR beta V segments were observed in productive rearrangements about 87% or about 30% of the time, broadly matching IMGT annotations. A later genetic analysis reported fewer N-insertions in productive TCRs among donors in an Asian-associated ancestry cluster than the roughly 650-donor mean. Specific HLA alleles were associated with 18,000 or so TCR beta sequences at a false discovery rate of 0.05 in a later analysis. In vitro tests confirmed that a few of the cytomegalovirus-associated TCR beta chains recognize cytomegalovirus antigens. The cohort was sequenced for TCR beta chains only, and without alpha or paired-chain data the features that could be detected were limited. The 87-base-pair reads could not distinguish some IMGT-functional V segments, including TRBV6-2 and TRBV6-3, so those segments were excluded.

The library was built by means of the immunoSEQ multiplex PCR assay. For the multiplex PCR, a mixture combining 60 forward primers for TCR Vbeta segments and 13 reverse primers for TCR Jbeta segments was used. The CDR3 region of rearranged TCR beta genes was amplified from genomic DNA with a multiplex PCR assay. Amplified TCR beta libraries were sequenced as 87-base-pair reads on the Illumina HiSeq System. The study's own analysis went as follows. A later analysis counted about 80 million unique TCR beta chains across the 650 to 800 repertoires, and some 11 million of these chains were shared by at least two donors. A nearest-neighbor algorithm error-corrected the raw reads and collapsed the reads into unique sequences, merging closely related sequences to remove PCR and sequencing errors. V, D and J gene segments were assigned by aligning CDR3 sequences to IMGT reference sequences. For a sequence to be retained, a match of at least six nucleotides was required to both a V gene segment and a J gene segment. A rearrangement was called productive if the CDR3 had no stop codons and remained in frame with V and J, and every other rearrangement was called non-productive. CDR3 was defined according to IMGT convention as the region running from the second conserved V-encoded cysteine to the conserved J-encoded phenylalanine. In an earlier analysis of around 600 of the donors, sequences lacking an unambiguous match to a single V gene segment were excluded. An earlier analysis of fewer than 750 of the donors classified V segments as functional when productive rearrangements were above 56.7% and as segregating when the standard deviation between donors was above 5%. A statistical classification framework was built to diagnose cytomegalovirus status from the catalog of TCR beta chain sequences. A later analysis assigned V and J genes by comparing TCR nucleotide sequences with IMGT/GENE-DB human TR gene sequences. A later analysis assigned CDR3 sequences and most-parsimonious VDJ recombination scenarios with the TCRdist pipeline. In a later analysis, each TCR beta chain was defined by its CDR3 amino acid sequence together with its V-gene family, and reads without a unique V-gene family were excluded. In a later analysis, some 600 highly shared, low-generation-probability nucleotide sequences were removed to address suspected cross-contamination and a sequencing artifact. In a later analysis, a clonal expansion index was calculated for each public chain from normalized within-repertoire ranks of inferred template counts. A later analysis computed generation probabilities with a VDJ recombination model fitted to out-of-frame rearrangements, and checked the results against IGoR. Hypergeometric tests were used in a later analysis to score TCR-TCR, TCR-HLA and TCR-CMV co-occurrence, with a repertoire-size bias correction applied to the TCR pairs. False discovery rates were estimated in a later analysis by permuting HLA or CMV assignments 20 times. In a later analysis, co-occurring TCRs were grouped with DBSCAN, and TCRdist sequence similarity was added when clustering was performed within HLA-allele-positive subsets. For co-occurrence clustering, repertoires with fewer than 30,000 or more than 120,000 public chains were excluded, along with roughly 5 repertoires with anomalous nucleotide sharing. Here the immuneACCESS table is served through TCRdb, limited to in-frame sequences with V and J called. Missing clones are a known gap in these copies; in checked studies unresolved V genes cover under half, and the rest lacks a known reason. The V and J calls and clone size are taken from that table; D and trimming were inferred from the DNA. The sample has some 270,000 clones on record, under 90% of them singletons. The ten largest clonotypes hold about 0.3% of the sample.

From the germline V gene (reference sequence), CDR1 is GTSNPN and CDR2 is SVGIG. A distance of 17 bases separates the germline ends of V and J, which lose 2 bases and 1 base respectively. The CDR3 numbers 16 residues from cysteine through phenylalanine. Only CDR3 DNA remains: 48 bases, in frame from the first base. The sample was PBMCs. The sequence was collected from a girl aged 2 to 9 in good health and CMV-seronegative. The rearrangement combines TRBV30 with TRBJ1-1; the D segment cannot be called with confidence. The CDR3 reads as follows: CAWSPRLRGSNTEAFF. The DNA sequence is TGTGCCTGGAGTCCTCGCCTCCGCGGCTCGAACACTGAAGCTTTCTTT.